These 27 T cell receptor beta chains were sequenced from one sample in a study of long-term antiretroviral therapy in people with HIV. immunoSEQ v3.0 was run at survey level. The repertoire was sequenced with immunoSEQ multiplex PCR; TCRdb's copy has only in-frame clones and lacks some. This table holds about 34,000 clones, 94% found once. The source was unsorted PBMCs, collected around 5.5 years after starting antiretroviral therapy. Receptors were obtained from a woman aged 45-65 years with HIV.

CDR3 residues: CASSSGGVGKNTQYF. For the CDR3, the DNA is TGTGCCAGCAGCTCGGGCGGGGTAGGGAAAAATACGCAGTATTTT. This chain joins TRBV7-3 and TRBJ2-3; D is possibly TRBD2 (6 bases). V was cut by 4 bases and J by 7 bases, with 18 bases left in between. CDR1 is SGHTA and CDR2 is FQGTGA in the germline V gene. The CDR3 length is 15 residues.

This clone was counted only a few times. CDR3 in amino acids: CASSLRQGVSQPQHF. CDR3 DNA: TGTGCCAGCAGTCTGCGACAGGGGGTTAGTCAGCCCCAGCATTTT. The chain recombines TRBV6-1 with TRBJ1-5; 9 nucleotides line up with TRBD1. Germline lookup yields CDR1 MNHNS and CDR2 SASEGT. The CDR3 has 15 amino acids. Trimming removed 5 bases from V and 6 bases from J; junction bases left unmatched: 8.

CDR3 DNA sequence: TGTGCCAGCAGCTTGGGTCTTGCGGGGGGCCCCAACAATGAGCAGTTCTTC. It yields the protein CASSLGLAGGPNNEQFF. The chain uses TRBV5-4 and TRBJ2-1; TRBD2 matches at 8 bases. The CDR3 is 17 residues long. Losses at the gene ends were 0 bases for V and 5 bases for J; bases not matched to a gene: 10. CDR1 is SGHNT and CDR2 is YYREEE in the germline V gene (reference sequence).

V and J are TRBV18 and TRBJ2-7, with D possibly TRBD2 on 6 matching bases. This CDR3 is built from 13 residues. Trimming took off 6 bases at V and 2 bases at J, with 11 bases between the two ends. Germline assignment: CDR1 KGHSH and CDR2 LQKENI. CDR3 sequence reads: CASSGGSAYEQYF. The CDR3 DNA follows: TGTGCCAGCTCTGGGGGGTCGGCCTACGAGCAGTACTTC.

The chain joins TRBV5-1 to TRBJ2-2; possibly TRBD1 for D (5 bases). Germline CDR1 SGHRS, CDR2 YFSETQ. This CDR3 comprises 17 residues. V dropped 4 bases and J dropped 1 base, with 17 bases sitting between them. CDR3 in amino acids: CASSRDSPRGNTGELFF. The CDR3 DNA sequence: TGCGCCAGCAGCCGCGACAGTCCTAGGGGGAACACCGGGGAGCTGTTTTTT.

This clone was observed a single time. The chain couples TRBV5-1 to TRBJ2-5; D is ambiguous. The DNA end is more similar to TRBJ2-7, so the J call may be wrong. Per the germline V gene, CDR1 is SGHRS and CDR2 is YFSETQ. The CDR3 extends over 15 amino acids. CDR3 sequence (DNA): TGCGCCAGCAGCTGGTTAGGCTCTCTCTCCTACGAGCAGTACTTC. This sequence encodes CASSWLGSLSYEQYF.

The chain couples TRBV4-1 to TRBJ1-1, with D unclear. The CDR3 extends over 13 amino acids. V shed 1 base and J shed 2 bases, with 5 bases lying between them. The germline CDR1 and CDR2 sequences are MGHRA and YSYEKL. CDR3 DNA sequence: TGCGCCAGCAGCCAAGTCCGCAACACTGAAGCTTTCTTT. As protein: CASSQVRNTEAFF.

The chain joins TRBV7-8 to TRBJ2-3; D remains ambiguous. The germline V and J ends were trimmed by 1 base and 3 bases, with 14 bases remaining between them. Per the germline V gene, CDR1 is SGHVS and CDR2 is FQNEAQ. This CDR3 has 16 residues. The CDR3 spells CASSLVVKGGTDTQYF. The CDR3 DNA sequence: TGTGCCAGCAGCTTAGTTGTAAAGGGTGGGACAGATACGCAGTATTTT.

The gene calls are TRBV5-6 and TRBJ1-4; 8 bases fit TRBD1. There are 15 residues in the CDR3. The J segment lost 1 base and the V segment lost 6 bases, leaving 5 bases of the junction unmatched. Germline CDR1 and CDR2: SGHDT and YYEEEE. CDR3 sequence (DNA): TGTGCCAGCACTGACAGGGGAAGAACTAATGAAAAACTGTTTTTT. The encoded protein is CASTDRGRTNEKLFF.

The genes are TRBV7-2 and TRBJ2-1, with 8 bases lining up with TRBD1. Germline lookup yields CDR1 SGHTA and CDR2 FQGNSA. The J segment lost 6 bases and the V segment lost 5 bases, leaving 9 bases of the junction unmatched. This CDR3 contains 15 residues. The CDR3 DNA follows: TGTGCCAGCAGCCCTCAGGGGGCGTCTATCAATGAGCAGTTCTTC. It codes for CASSPQGASINEQFF.

The chain employs TRBV30 and TRBJ2-5; no firm D call. Trimming removed 5 bases from V and 2 bases from J, with 9 bases in between. Germline CDR1 is GTSNPN and CDR2 is SVGIG (reference sequence). The CDR3 is made up of 12 amino acids. CDR3 in DNA: TGTGCCTGGGACTCTATTCAAGAGACCCAGTACTTC. Translating it yields CAWDSIQETQYF.

The chain recombines TRBV11-3 with TRBJ2-7; no definite D call. V lost 1 base and J lost 5, with 9 bases in between. CDR1 and CDR2 from the germline V gene are SGHNT and YENEEA. This CDR3 spans 13 amino acids. As DNA, the CDR3 is TGTGCCAGCAGCTTAGGCTCTTCCCACGAGCAGTACTTC. Translated, it gives CASSLGSSHEQYF.

The V call is TRBV27, the J call TRBJ1-1; 8 bases align to TRBD1. This CDR3 spans 16 amino acids. Trimming at V came to 2 bases and at J to 6 bases, leaving 11 bases not matched to a gene. Germline V lookup: CDR1 MNHEY, CDR2 SMNVEV (reference sequence). In DNA form, the CDR3 reads TGTGCCAGCAGTTTAGGACAGGGACTTTCAGTCCCTGAAGCTTTCTTT. It is translated as CASSLGQGLSVPEAFF.

The chain has TRBV15 and TRBJ1-5; D remains ambiguous. The length of the CDR3 is 15 residues. The germline V gene encodes CDR1 LNHNV and CDR2 YYDKDF (reference sequence). Trimming took 0 bases from V and 6 from J, leaving 12 bases between them. In DNA form, the CDR3 reads TGTGCCACCAGCAGAGATTGGGTAGTGGGTCAGCCCCAGCATTTT. This codes for CATSRDWVVGQPQHF.

The table lists this clone with a few counts. The chain employs TRBV7-9 and TRBJ1-2, with D unclear. This CDR3 contains 15 residues. The germline V gene encodes CDR1 SEHNR and CDR2 FQNEAQ (reference sequence). V was shortened by 6 bases and J by 0 bases, with 14 bases between the two germline ends. CDR3 DNA: TGTGCCAGCAGACCTACCGGCGCTACTAACTATGGCTACACCTTC. Its protein is CASRPTGATNYGYTF.

This clone was recorded a few times. The V gene is TRBV2, the J gene TRBJ2-1; 8 bases are a match to TRBD1. Germline-derived CDR1 and CDR2 are SNHLY and FYNNEI. V gave up 8 bases and J gave up 2 bases; unmatched junction bases: 5. The CDR3 extends over 14 amino acids. Here the CDR3 reads CASGDRRTYNEQFF. Here the CDR3 DNA reads TGTGCCAGCGGGGACAGGCGTACCTACAATGAGCAGTTCTTC.

The chain employs TRBV15 and TRBJ2-7; D ambiguous. Germline V gene sequence: CDR1 LNHNV, CDR2 YYDKDF (reference sequence). The CDR3 covers 15 residues. V shed 0 bases and J shed 6 bases, with 15 bases lying between them. The CDR3 spells CATSRDGRWPSEQYF. CDR3 bases: TGTGCCACCAGCAGAGACGGTAGATGGCCTTCCGAGCAGTACTTC.

DNA of the CDR3: TGTGCCAGTAGTCCGAGGACAGGTACCTACGAGCAGTACTTC. This codes for CASSPRTGTYEQYF. This chain links TRBV19 with TRBJ2-7, with TRBD1 matching over 7 bases. The CDR3 runs to 14 residues. J gave up 2 bases and V 5 bases, and 6 bases lay outside the gene matches. Germline CDR1 and CDR2: LNHDA and SQIVND (reference sequence).

The chain combines TRBV14 with TRBJ2-5, with D unclear. The length of the CDR3 is 15 residues. With 1 base removed from V and 5 bases from J, the gap between germline ends came to 14 bases. CDR1 and CDR2 (germline): SGHDN, FVKESK. CDR3 DNA sequence: TGTGCCAGCAGCCAAGCCGACCCAAACGGGGAGACCCAGTACTTC. This sequence encodes CASSQADPNGETQYF. The entire variable domain, with the rest obtained from reference TRBV14 and TRBJ2-5, is as follows: EAGVTQFPSHSVIEKGQTVTLRCDPISGHDNLYWYRRVMGKEIKFLLHFVKESKQDESGMPNNRFLAERTGGTYSTLKVQPAELEDSGVYFCASSQADPNGETQYFGPGTRLLVL.

The V gene is TRBV6-6, the J gene TRBJ1-1, with D possibly matching TRBD1 (6 bases). The CDR3 is 12 amino acids. V lost 6 bases to trimming and J lost 8 bases, with 13 bases between them. Germline CDR1 and CDR2: MNHNY and SVGAGI (reference sequence). The CDR3 spells CASSWRTAEAFF. Written as DNA, the CDR3 is TGTGCCAGCAGCTGGAGGACAGCGGAAGCTTTCTTT.

This clone appeared a single time. J is TRBJ2-7 and V is TRBV4-2; D gene ambiguous. CDR1 is LGHNA and CDR2 is YNFKEQ in the germline V gene. Trimming shortened V by 0 bases and J by 0 bases, and 9 bases separated the two germline ends. There are 15 residues in the CDR3. CDR3 sequence (DNA): TGTGCCAGCAGCCAAGAGAAGGCCCACTCCTACGAGCAGTACTTC. Translation gives CASSQEKAHSYEQYF.

The genes are TRBV27 and TRBJ2-3; 9 bases agree with TRBD2. The CDR3 sequence is 16 residues long. Germline V gene lookup returns CDR1 MNHEY and CDR2 SMNVEV (reference sequence). Trimming at V came to 5 bases and at J to 3 bases, leaving 9 bases not matched to a gene. Here the CDR3 DNA reads TGTGCCAGCAGTATACGAGCGGGAGGCATTACAGATACGCAGTATTTT. This gives the protein CASSIRAGGITDTQYF.

The chain employs TRBV4-1 and TRBJ1-4; D call uncertain. The length of the CDR3 is 14 residues. Between the trimmed V and J ends, which lost 0 bases and 8 bases, there was a span of 10 bases. Germline assignment: CDR1 MGHRA and CDR2 YSYEKL. CDR3 coding DNA: TGCGCCAGCAGCCAAGATCATGGGCGGGAAAAACTGTTTTTT. It encodes CASSQDHGREKLFF.

The chain is built from TRBV9 and TRBJ2-1; TRBD2 matches at 11 bases. CDR1 is SGDLS, CDR2 YYNGEE, per germline. CDR3 length: 16 residues. V was pared by 4 bases and J by 8 bases, with 11 bases of the junction left unmatched. This CDR3 is CASSSRLAGGVDEQFF. CDR3 nucleotides: TGTGCCAGCAGCTCCCGGCTAGCGGGGGGTGTGGATGAGCAGTTCTTC.

The J gene is TRBJ2-5, the V gene TRBV10-3; a weak D match, TRBD2 (6 bases). In germline, CDR1 is ENHRY, CDR2 SYGVKD. The CDR3 contains 14 residues. V lost 0 bases and J 2 bases, leaving 7 bases between the germline ends. The CDR3 protein is CAISESSGQETQYF. CDR3 in DNA: TGTGCCATCAGTGAGTCTAGCGGACAAGAGACCCAGTACTTC.

The J gene is TRBJ2-4, the V gene TRBV15, with unresolved D. From germline, CDR1 is LNHNV and CDR2 YYDKDF (reference sequence). The CDR3 length is 15 residues. Trimming took 1 base from V and 1 from J, leaving 8 bases between them. CDR3 in DNA: TGTGCCACCAGCAGAGGAGCCCCGGCCAAAAACATTCAGTACTTC. Protein sequence: CATSRGAPAKNIQYF.

J is TRBJ2-6 and V is TRBV9, with D possibly matching TRBD1 (5 bases). This CDR3 spans 15 amino acids. The V gene's germline CDR1 is SGDLS and CDR2 YYNGEE. Deletions cut 0 bases from V and 1 base from J, with 5 bases between. CDR3 amino acids: CASSVAGSGANVLTF. The CDR3 nucleotides are TGTGCCAGCAGCGTAGCAGGGTCTGGGGCCAACGTCCTGACTTTC. Full variable domain (remainder filled in from reference TRBV9 and TRBJ2-6): DSGVTQTPKHLITATGQRVTLRCSPRSGDLSVYWYQQSLDQGLQFLIQYYNGEERAKGNILERFSAQQFPDLHSELNLSSLELGDSALYFCASSVAGSGANVLTFGAGSRLTVL.